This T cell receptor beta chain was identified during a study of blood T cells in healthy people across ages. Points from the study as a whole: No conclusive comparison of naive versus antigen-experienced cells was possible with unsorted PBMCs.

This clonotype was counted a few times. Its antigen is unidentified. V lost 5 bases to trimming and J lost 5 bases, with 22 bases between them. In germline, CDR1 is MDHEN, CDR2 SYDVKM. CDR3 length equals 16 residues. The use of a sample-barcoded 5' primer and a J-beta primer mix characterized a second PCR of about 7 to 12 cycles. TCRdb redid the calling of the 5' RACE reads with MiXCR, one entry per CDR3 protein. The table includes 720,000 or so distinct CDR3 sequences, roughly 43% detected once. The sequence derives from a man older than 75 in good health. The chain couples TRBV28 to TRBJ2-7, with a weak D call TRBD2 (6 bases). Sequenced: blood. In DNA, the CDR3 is TGTGCCAGCAGTCTTTGGACTCAAGGAGGGTTCCACGAGCAGTACTTC. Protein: CASSLWTQGGFHEQYF.